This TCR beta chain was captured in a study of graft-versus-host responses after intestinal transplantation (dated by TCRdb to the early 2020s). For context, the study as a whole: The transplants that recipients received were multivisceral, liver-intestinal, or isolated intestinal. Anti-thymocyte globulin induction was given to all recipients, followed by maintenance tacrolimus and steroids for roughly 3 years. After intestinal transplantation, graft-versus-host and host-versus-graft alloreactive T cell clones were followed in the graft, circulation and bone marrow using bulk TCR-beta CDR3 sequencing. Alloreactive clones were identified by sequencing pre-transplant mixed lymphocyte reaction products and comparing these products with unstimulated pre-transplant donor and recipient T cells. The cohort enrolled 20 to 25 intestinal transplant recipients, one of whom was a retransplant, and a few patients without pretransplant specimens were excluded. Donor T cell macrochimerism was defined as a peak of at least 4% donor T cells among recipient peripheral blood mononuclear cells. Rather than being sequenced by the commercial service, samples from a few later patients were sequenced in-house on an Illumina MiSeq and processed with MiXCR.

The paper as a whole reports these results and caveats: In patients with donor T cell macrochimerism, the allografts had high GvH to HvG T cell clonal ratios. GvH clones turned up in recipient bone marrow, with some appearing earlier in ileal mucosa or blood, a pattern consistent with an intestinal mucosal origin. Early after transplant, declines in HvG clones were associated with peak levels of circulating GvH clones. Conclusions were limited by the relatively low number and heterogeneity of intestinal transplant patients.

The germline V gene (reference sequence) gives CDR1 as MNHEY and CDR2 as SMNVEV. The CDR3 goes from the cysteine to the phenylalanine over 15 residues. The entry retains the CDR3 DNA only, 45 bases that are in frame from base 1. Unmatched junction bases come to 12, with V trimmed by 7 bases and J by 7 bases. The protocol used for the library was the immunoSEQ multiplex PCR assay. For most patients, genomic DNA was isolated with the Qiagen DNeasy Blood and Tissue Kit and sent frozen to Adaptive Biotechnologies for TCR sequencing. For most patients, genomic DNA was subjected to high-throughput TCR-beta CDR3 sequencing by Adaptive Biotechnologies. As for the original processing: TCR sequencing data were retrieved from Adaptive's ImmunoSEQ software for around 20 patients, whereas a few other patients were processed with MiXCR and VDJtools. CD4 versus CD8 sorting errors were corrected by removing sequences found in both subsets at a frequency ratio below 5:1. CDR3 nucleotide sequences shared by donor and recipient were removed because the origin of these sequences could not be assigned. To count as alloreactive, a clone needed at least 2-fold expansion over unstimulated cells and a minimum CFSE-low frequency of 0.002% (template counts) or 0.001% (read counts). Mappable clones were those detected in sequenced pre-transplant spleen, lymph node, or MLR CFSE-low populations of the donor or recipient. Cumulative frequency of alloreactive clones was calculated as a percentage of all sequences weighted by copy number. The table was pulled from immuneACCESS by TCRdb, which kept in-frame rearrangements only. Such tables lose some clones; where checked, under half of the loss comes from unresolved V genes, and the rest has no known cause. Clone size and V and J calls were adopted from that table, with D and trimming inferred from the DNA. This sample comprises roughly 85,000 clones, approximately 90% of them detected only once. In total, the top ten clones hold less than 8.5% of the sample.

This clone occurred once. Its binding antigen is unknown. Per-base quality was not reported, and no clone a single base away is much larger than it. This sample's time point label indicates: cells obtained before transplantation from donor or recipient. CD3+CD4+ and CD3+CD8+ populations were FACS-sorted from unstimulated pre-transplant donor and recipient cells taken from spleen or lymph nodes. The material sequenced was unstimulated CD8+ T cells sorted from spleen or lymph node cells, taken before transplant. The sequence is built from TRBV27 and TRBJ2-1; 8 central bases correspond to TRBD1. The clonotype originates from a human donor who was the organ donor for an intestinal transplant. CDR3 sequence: CASNSRTGPWNEQFF. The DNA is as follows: TGTGCCAGCAATTCTCGGACAGGGCCCTGGAATGAGCAGTTCTTC.